These T cell receptor beta chains were read from a single sample in a study of beta chain features in type 1 diabetes. Data came from immunoSEQ multiplex PCR; TCRdb stores just in-frame clones and leaves some out. The repertoire holds more than 200,000 clones, 15% to 20% seen once, with about 0.08% in the top ten. What was sequenced was naive CD4+ T cells from blood. These receptors all stem from a man aged 25-40 years with type 1 diabetes. Both conserved end residues are part of each CDR3. A D gene is named only where the DNA matches it firmly. Size tells how often a clone was seen (once, few, many) or the class of an expanded clone, and some rows leave it out.

clone_size j_call d_call v_call cdr3_aa cdr3_nt
NA TRBJ2-3 TRBD1 TRBV7-9 CASSLHQGAYTQYF TGTGCCAGCAGCTTGCACCAGGGGGCTTATACGCAGTATTTT
NA TRBJ2-7 TRBD1 TRBV27 CASSPQGARYEQYF TGTGCCAGCAGTCCACAGGGGGCGCGGTACGAGCAGTACTTC
NA TRBJ2-3 NA TRBV27 CASSSLAGRTDTQYF TGTGCCAGCAGTTCGCTAGCAGGACGCACAGATACGCAGTATTTT
NA TRBJ2-7 NA TRBV7-2 CASSLDGMGEQYF TGTGCCAGCAGCTTAGACGGAATGGGGGAGCAGTACTTC
NA TRBJ1-4 TRBD1 TRBV7-9 CASSPRQGEGEKLFF TGTGCCAGCAGCCCCAGACAGGGTGAAGGTGAAAAACTGTTTTTT
NA TRBJ2-3 TRBD2 TRBV29-1 CSVGPRLAGGSTDTQYF TGCAGCGTTGGGCCCCGACTAGCGGGCGGAAGCACAGATACGCAGTATTTT
NA TRBJ1-3 NA TRBV29-1 CSVAQSGQVTGNTIYF TGCAGCGTTGCGCAGTCCGGACAAGTAACTGGAAACACCATATATTTT
NA TRBJ2-1 TRBD2 TRBV5-1 CASSLIAGVDEQFF TGCGCCAGCAGCTTGATAGCGGGAGTTGATGAGCAGTTCTTC
NA TRBJ1-1 NA TRBV29-1 CSVELRQMNTEAFF TGCAGCGTTGAATTAAGACAAATGAACACTGAAGCTTTCTTT
few TRBJ2-7 NA TRBV29-1 CSALGQTYEQYF TGCAGCGCCTTAGGTCAGACCTACGAGCAGTACTTC
NA TRBJ1-3 NA TRBV7-2 CASSLASGGISGNTIYF TGTGCCAGCAGCTTAGCGTCAGGCGGGATCTCTGGAAACACCATATATTTT
NA TRBJ2-7 TRBD1 TRBV28 CASSTPGQGTYEQYF TGTGCCAGCAGTACGCCGGGACAGGGGACCTACGAGCAGTACTTC
NA TRBJ1-3 NA TRBV5-6 CASRRTSGNTIYF TGTGCCAGCAGAAGGACTTCTGGAAACACCATATATTTT
NA TRBJ1-2 NA TRBV7-9 CASSLSSNYGYTF TGTGCCAGCAGCTTAAGTTCTAACTATGGCTACACCTTC
NA TRBJ2-1 TRBD1 TRBV4-3 CASSRNTGGTYNEQFF TGCGCCAGCAGCCGGAATACAGGGGGCACCTACAATGAGCAGTTCTTC
few TRBJ2-5 TRBD2 TRBV27 CASSLGRLAGGSETQYF TGTGCCAGCAGTTTGGGCAGACTAGCGGGAGGTTCAGAGACCCAGTACTTC